Below, 7 T cell receptor beta chains from the same sample are listed, as sequenced in a study of blood T cell repertoires in COVID-19 (dated by TCRdb to about 2020). The method behind the library was the immunoSEQ multiplex PCR assay. What TCRdb holds here is the immuneACCESS table cut down to in-frame rearrangements. Part of the clones is not present; checked against another copy, under half of the missing clones reflect an unresolved V gene, and the others are unexplained. The sample table lists about 300,000 clones, more than 70% of them with a count of one. The ten largest clones take up around 1.2% of the sample. Source material: peripheral blood. These receptors all stem from a woman in her fifties or sixties with acute or convalescent COVID-19.

The gene calls are TRBV10-3 and TRBJ2-2; 10 bases fit TRBD1. The J call may be in error: the DNA end matches TRBJ1-4 better. The CDR3 runs 12 residues. The germline gives CDR1 ENHRY, CDR2 SYGVKD. CDR3 in amino acids: CAISGTGAKLFF. CDR3 bases: TGTGCCATCAGCGGGACAGGGGCAAAACTGTTTTTT.

The chain is built from TRBV27 and TRBJ1-6, with 7 bases identical to TRBD1. Germline loops: CDR1 MNHEY, CDR2 SMNVEV (reference sequence). This CDR3 comprises 15 residues. V was clipped by 4 bases and J by 10 bases; unmatched bases: 10. The CDR3 reads CASSSSTGYRSPLHF. The CDR3 DNA sequence: TGTGCCAGCAGTTCATCGACAGGGTATCGGTCACCCCTCCACTTT.

The CDR3 bases are TGTGCCAGCAGCTTAGGGGACTACCAAGAGACCCAGTACTTC. This translates into CASSLGDYQETQYF. V gene TRBV7-8 combines with J gene TRBJ2-5; a possible D gene is TRBD2 (6 bases). Germline V gene lookup returns CDR1 SGHVS and CDR2 FQNEAQ. Trimming took off 1 base at V and 0 bases at J, with 6 bases between the two ends. The CDR3 has 14 amino acids.

The chain employs TRBV10-2 and TRBJ1-2, with D uncertain. Trimming removed 0 bases at V and 4 bases at J, with 3 bases between. This CDR3 comprises 12 residues. Germline-derived CDR1 and CDR2 are WSHSY and SAAADI. The CDR3 region is CASSESGYGYTF. The DNA for the CDR3 is TGCGCCAGCAGTGAGTCCGGCTATGGCTACACCTTC.

The chain employs TRBV10-1 and TRBJ2-2; 10 nucleotides align to TRBD2. V lost 2 bases to trimming and J lost 2 bases; unmatched junction nucleotides: 5. There are 17 residues in the CDR3. CDR1 is WNHNN, CDR2 SYGVQD, per germline (reference sequence). DNA for the CDR3: TGCGCCAGCAGTGAGATTAGCGGGGGGCCAAACACCGGGGAGCTGTTTTTT. This gives the protein CASSEISGGPNTGELFF.

The sample holds one count of this clone. The V gene is TRBV25-1, the J gene TRBJ1-2; D is unclear. Per the germline V gene, CDR1 is MGHDK and CDR2 is SYGVNS. The CDR3 sequence is 18 residues long. Trimming left V 8 bases short and J 0 bases short, with 25 bases between. In DNA, the CDR3 is TGTGCCAGCCGGCAATACCTATGGGTACAGCGGGCTAACTATGGCTACACCTTC. Translation: CASRQYLWVQRANYGYTF.

At least ten counts were recorded for this clone. The chain carries TRBV12-3 or TRBV12-4 and TRBJ1-2; TRBD1 is a possible D gene (6 bases). The CDR3 length is 12 residues. Trimming took 8 bases from V and 6 from J, leaving 13 bases between them. Written as DNA, the CDR3 is TGTGCCAGCGGGTTTGACAGGAATGGCTACACCTTC. Translating it yields CASGFDRNGYTF.